A selection of T cell receptor beta chains follows, all from one sample in a study of graft-versus-host responses after intestinal transplantation. Clones were sequenced by immunoSEQ multiplex PCR, and TCRdb holds only the in-frame ones, with some missing. Here the sample spans some 79,000 clones, about 89% being singletons. The antigens for these receptors are not known. Material: unstimulated CD4+ T cells sorted from spleen or lymph node cells, obtained before intestinal transplant. The receptor set was obtained from a human donor who received an intestinal transplant. The CDR3 runs from the conserved cysteine through the conserved F or W. A D gene is named only where the DNA matches it firmly. Size values are once, few and many counts, or a class for expanded clones, and some rows have none.

abundance: .; v_gene: TRBV14; d_gene: .; j_gene: TRBJ2-3; len: 14; CDR3aa: CASSQRMGFGTQYF; CDR3nt: TGTGCCAGCAGCCAGAGGATGGGTTTCGGTACGCAGTATTTT
abundance: .; v_gene: TRBV18; d_gene: .; j_gene: TRBJ2-1; len: 14; CDR3aa: CASSPLGGGDEQFF; CDR3nt: TGTGCCAGCTCCCCTCTAGGGGGAGGGGATGAGCAGTTCTTC
abundance: .; v_gene: TRBV7-9; d_gene: .; j_gene: TRBJ2-7; len: 15; CDR3aa: CASRVGLAPSYEQYF; CDR3nt: TGTGCCAGCAGAGTGGGGCTAGCGCCTTCCTACGAGCAGTACTTC
abundance: .; v_gene: TRBV6-1; d_gene: .; j_gene: TRBJ1-2; len: 14; CDR3aa: CASRPRGYTYGYTF; CDR3nt: TGTGCCAGCAGACCCAGGGGCTACACCTATGGCTACACCTTC
abundance: .; v_gene: TRBV4-1; d_gene: TRBD2; j_gene: TRBJ2-3; len: 18; CDR3aa: CASSQDLGLAGVTDTQYF; CDR3nt: TGCGCCAGCAGCCAAGATCTGGGACTAGCGGGGGTCACAGATACGCAGTATTTT
abundance: .; v_gene: TRBV28; d_gene: .; j_gene: TRBJ2-7; len: 14; CDR3aa: CASSRTDYSYEQYF; CDR3nt: TGTGCCAGCAGCCGGACGGACTACTCCTACGAGCAGTACTTC
abundance: .; v_gene: TRBV2; d_gene: TRBD1; j_gene: TRBJ2-5; len: 14; CDR3aa: CASLRARQGETQYF; CDR3nt: TGTGCCAGCTTACGGGCAAGACAGGGGGAGACCCAGTACTTC
abundance: medium-sized; v_gene: TRBV7-7; d_gene: .; j_gene: TRBJ1-3; len: 16; CDR3aa: CASSPLGPSSGNTIYF; CDR3nt: TGTGCTAGCAGCCCCCTGGGGCCCAGCTCTGGAAACACCATATATTTT
abundance: .; v_gene: TRBV2; d_gene: TRBD2; j_gene: TRBJ2-3; len: 15; CDR3aa: CASSVVAGAADTQYF; CDR3nt: TGTGCCAGCAGTGTCGTAGCGGGAGCGGCAGATACGCAGTATTTT
abundance: once; v_gene: TRBV5-1; d_gene: .; j_gene: TRBJ2-3; len: 14; CDR3aa: CASTETPSTDTQYF; CDR3nt: TGCGCCAGCACCGAGACACCTAGCACAGATACGCAGTATTTT
abundance: .; v_gene: TRBV7-6; d_gene: .; j_gene: TRBJ2-3; len: 16; CDR3aa: CASSPGLRLADDTQYF; CDR3nt: TGTGCCAGCAGCCCGGGACTCCGATTGGCCGACGATACGCAGTATTTT
abundance: .; v_gene: TRBV5-4; d_gene: .; j_gene: TRBJ2-5; len: 12; CDR3aa: CASSLYRGTQYF; CDR3nt: TGTGCCAGCAGTCTATATAGAGGGACCCAGTACTTC
abundance: .; v_gene: TRBV5-1; d_gene: TRBD1; j_gene: TRBJ2-4; len: 15; CDR3aa: CASSSEGARDNIQYF; CDR3nt: TGCGCCAGCAGTTCCGAGGGGGCCAGGGACAACATTCAGTACTTC
abundance: .; v_gene: TRBV2; d_gene: TRBD1; j_gene: TRBJ2-5; len: 14; CDR3aa: CASSGGTGVETQYF; CDR3nt: TGTGCCAGCAGTGGCGGGACAGGGGTAGAGACCCAGTACTTC
abundance: .; v_gene: TRBV27; d_gene: TRBD2; j_gene: TRBJ2-1; len: 16; CDR3aa: CASSLRPGLEHNEQFF; CDR3nt: TGTGCCAGCAGTTTACGGCCGGGACTAGAACACAATGAGCAGTTCTTC
abundance: .; v_gene: TRBV4-2; d_gene: TRBD1; j_gene: TRBJ1-2; len: 15; CDR3aa: CASSQDRGTDYGYTF; CDR3nt: TGTGCCAGCAGCCAAGATAGGGGGACAGACTATGGCTACACCTTC
abundance: few; v_gene: TRBV19; d_gene: TRBD1; j_gene: TRBJ2-7; len: 14; CDR3aa: CASSMRTGMYEQYF; CDR3nt: TGTGCCAGTAGTATGCGGACAGGGATGTACGAGCAGTACTTC
abundance: few; v_gene: TRBV19; d_gene: TRBD1; j_gene: TRBJ1-4; len: 15; CDR3aa: CASSDRDRVNEKLFF; CDR3nt: TGTGCCAGTAGCGATCGGGACAGGGTGAATGAAAAACTGTTTTTT
abundance: .; v_gene: TRBV28; d_gene: TRBD1; j_gene: TRBJ2-5; len: 15; CDR3aa: CASSNGTVYQETQYF; CDR3nt: TGTGCCAGCAGTAACGGGACAGTGTACCAAGAGACCCAGTACTTC
abundance: .; v_gene: TRBV11-2; d_gene: TRBD1; j_gene: TRBJ1-2; len: 11; CDR3aa: CASSLEGTGIF; CDR3nt: TGTGCCAGCAGCTTAGAGGGGACAGGCATCTTC
abundance: .; v_gene: TRBV5-1; d_gene: TRBD2; j_gene: TRBJ2-3; len: 14; CDR3aa: CASTPGGGTDTQYF; CDR3nt: TGCGCCAGCACCCCGGGGGGGGGCACAGATACGCAGTATTTT
abundance: once; v_gene: TRBV7-2; d_gene: .; j_gene: TRBJ1-4; len: 16; CDR3aa: CASSLFGRGFNEKLFF; CDR3nt: TGTGCCAGCAGCTTATTCGGTCGAGGGTTCAATGAAAAACTGTTTTTT
abundance: .; v_gene: TRBV9; d_gene: TRBD2; j_gene: TRBJ2-2; len: 15; CDR3aa: CASSVTSANTGELFF; CDR3nt: TGTGCCAGCAGCGTGACTAGCGCGAACACCGGGGAGCTGTTTTTT
abundance: .; v_gene: TRBV2; d_gene: TRBD1; j_gene: TRBJ2-3; len: 17; CDR3aa: CASSDLRGQGGTDTQYF; CDR3nt: TGTGCCAGCAGCGATCTACGCGGACAGGGGGGCACAGATACGCAGTATTTT
abundance: .; v_gene: TRBV28; d_gene: .; j_gene: TRBJ2-7; len: 13; CDR3aa: CASSLEGLYEQYF; CDR3nt: TGTGCCAGCAGTTTAGAAGGACTCTACGAGCAGTACTTC
abundance: .; v_gene: TRBV10-3; d_gene: TRBD2; j_gene: TRBJ2-3; len: 22; CDR3aa: CAISGALPGLAGSQIFTDTQYF; CDR3nt: TGTGCCATCAGTGGGGCACTCCCGGGACTAGCGGGGTCCCAGATATTCACAGATACGCAGTATTTT
abundance: .; v_gene: TRBV28; d_gene: .; j_gene: TRBJ1-1; len: 10; CDR3aa: CASSRLQAFF; CDR3nt: TGTGCCAGCAGTCGACTTCAAGCTTTCTTT
abundance: .; v_gene: TRBV7-9; d_gene: TRBD2; j_gene: TRBJ2-2; len: 16; CDR3aa: CASSTVAGGNTGELFF; CDR3nt: TGTGCCAGCAGCACGGTAGCGGGAGGGAACACCGGGGAGCTGTTTTTT
abundance: few; v_gene: TRBV7-9; d_gene: TRBD1; j_gene: TRBJ1-5; len: 19; CDR3aa: CASSLGVGQGGYSNQPQHF; CDR3nt: TGTGCCAGCAGCTTGGGCGTCGGACAGGGAGGGTATAGCAATCAGCCCCAGCATTTT
abundance: .; v_gene: TRBV7-9; d_gene: .; j_gene: TRBJ2-1; len: 16; CDR3aa: CASTLDRGPRHNEQFF; CDR3nt: TGTGCCAGCACTCTCGACCGGGGTCCTAGGCACAATGAGCAGTTCTTC
abundance: .; v_gene: TRBV9; d_gene: .; j_gene: TRBJ2-2; len: 17; CDR3aa: CASSVSVGRMNTGELFF; CDR3nt: TGTGCCAGCAGCGTATCGGTGGGGCGGATGAACACCGGGGAGCTGTTTTTT
abundance: .; v_gene: TRBV28; d_gene: .; j_gene: TRBJ2-2; len: 16; CDR3aa: CASSPQGTKNTGELFF; CDR3nt: TGTGCCAGCAGCCCTCAGGGGACCAAGAACACCGGGGAGCTGTTTTTT
abundance: .; v_gene: TRBV27; d_gene: TRBD1; j_gene: TRBJ2-7; len: 14; CDR3aa: CASGQGDGSYEQYF; CDR3nt: TGTGCCAGCGGACAGGGAGATGGCTCCTACGAGCAGTACTTC
abundance: .; v_gene: TRBV14; d_gene: TRBD1; j_gene: TRBJ1-1; len: 15; CDR3aa: CASSQVETGRTEAFF; CDR3nt: TGTGCCAGCAGCCAAGTAGAGACAGGGAGGACTGAAGCTTTCTTT
abundance: .; v_gene: TRBV30; d_gene: .; j_gene: TRBJ1-5; len: 12; CDR3aa: CAWSPGNQPQHF; CDR3nt: TGTGCCTGGTCTCCGGGAAATCAGCCCCAGCATTTT
abundance: .; v_gene: TRBV6-6; d_gene: .; j_gene: TRBJ2-7; len: 12; CDR3aa: CASTYAGYEQYF; CDR3nt: TGTGCCAGCACCTACGCGGGGTACGAGCAGTACTTC
abundance: .; v_gene: TRBV9; d_gene: .; j_gene: TRBJ2-3; len: 15; CDR3aa: CASSVVQGLTDTQYF; CDR3nt: TGTGCCAGCAGCGTCGTACAGGGTTTGACAGATACGCAGTATTTT
abundance: .; v_gene: TRBV6-4; d_gene: .; j_gene: TRBJ1-5; len: 16; CDR3aa: CASSEFAGGTNQPQHF; CDR3nt: TGTGCCAGCAGTGAGTTTGCTGGAGGGACCAATCAGCCCCAGCATTTT
abundance: .; v_gene: TRBV27; d_gene: TRBD1; j_gene: TRBJ2-7; len: 19; CDR3aa: CASSTFLDRAIRGIYEQYF; CDR3nt: TGTGCCAGCAGTACCTTCCTGGACAGGGCTATCCGGGGGATCTACGAGCAGTACTTC
abundance: few; v_gene: TRBV18; d_gene: .; j_gene: TRBJ1-3; len: 14; CDR3aa: CASSPPGDRNTIYF; CDR3nt: TGTGCCAGCTCACCCCCGGGGGATAGAAACACCATATATTTT
abundance: .; v_gene: TRBV30; d_gene: TRBD1; j_gene: TRBJ1-6; len: 14; CDR3aa: CASGTGSYNSPLHF; CDR3nt: TGTGCCAGCGGGACAGGGTCGTATAATTCACCCCTCCACTTT
abundance: few; v_gene: TRBV5-6; d_gene: .; j_gene: TRBJ2-7; len: 17; CDR3aa: CASSLGLAYQRDYEQYF; CDR3nt: TGTGCCAGCAGCTTGGGCCTAGCTTATCAGAGGGACTACGAGCAGTACTTC